The next 9 T cell receptor beta chains were all read from a single sample in a study of blood T cell repertoires in COVID-19. Clones were read by immunoSEQ multiplex PCR, and TCRdb kept only the in-frame ones, dropping some. The sample consists of 25,000 to 35,000 clones, approximately 85% of them appearing once. Sequencing was carried out using peripheral blood. The receptor set was obtained from a man aged 55-75 years with COVID-19, enrolled during active disease.

The chain combines TRBV5-1 with TRBJ2-2; the match to TRBD2 covers 7 bases. The CDR3 extends over 16 amino acids. Germline values: CDR1 SGHRS, CDR2 YFSETQ. V lost 0 bases to trimming and J lost 5 bases; unmatched junction nucleotides: 7. CDR3 in DNA: TGCGCCAGCAGCTTGGAAAGCGGGATAGGTACCGGGGAGCTGTTTTTT. This gives the protein CASSLESGIGTGELFF.

The genes are TRBV13 and TRBJ2-1; maybe TRBD2 (6 bases). The CDR3 extends over 14 amino acids. The germline V gene encodes CDR1 PRHDT and CDR2 FYEKMQ (reference sequence). V lost 4 bases to trimming and J lost 7 bases, with 14 bases between them. The CDR3 spells CASSWGTPSNEQFF. The CDR3 nucleotides read TGTGCCAGCAGCTGGGGGACTCCGAGTAATGAGCAGTTCTTC.

The chain is built from TRBV16 and TRBJ1-3, with D unclear. The germline V and J ends were trimmed by 4 bases and 2 bases, with 15 bases remaining between them. The CDR3 covers 16 residues. Germline loops: CDR1 KGHSY, CDR2 FQNENV. CDR3 sequence (DNA): TGTGCCAGCAGCCGGGAGACACTCGCCGCTGGAAACACCATATATTTT. Protein product: CASSRETLAAGNTIYF.

This clone was observed a single time. The chain links TRBV12-3 or TRBV12-4 to TRBJ1-2; weak D call: TRBD1 (5 bases). CDR3 length: 13 residues. Trimming pared 3 bases from V and 8 bases from J, leaving 13 bases between. The CDR3 is CASSFRAGRGYTF. The CDR3 DNA follows: TGTGCCAGCAGTTTCAGGGCAGGGCGGGGCTACACCTTC.

V usage is TRBV7-9 and J usage is TRBJ2-7; 7 bases agree with TRBD1. Trimming cost V 5 bases and J 4 bases; bases outside gene matches: 5. This CDR3 is 13 amino acids long. The germline gives CDR1 SEHNR, CDR2 FQNEAQ (reference sequence). The DNA of the CDR3 is TGTGCCAGCAGCCCTGACAGGGAATACGAGCAGTACTTC. This codes for CASSPDREYEQYF.

This clone was recorded only once. V is TRBV7-6 and J is TRBJ2-2; the D is unclear. Germline lookup yields CDR1 SGHVS and CDR2 FNYEAQ. This CDR3 region has 14 residues. V lost 1 base to trimming and J lost 1 base, with 4 bases between them. Here the CDR3 reads CASSLGLNTGELFF. The CDR3 DNA reads as TGTGCCAGCAGCTTAGGACTGAACACCGGGGAGCTGTTTTTT.

CDR3 DNA sequence: TGTGCCAGTAGTAACGGACAGGGAGTAGCCTACGAGCAGTACTTC. Protein sequence: CASSNGQGVAYEQYF. V is TRBV19 and J is TRBJ2-7, with 8 bases aligning to TRBD1. The J segment lost 2 bases and the V segment lost 4 bases, leaving 7 bases of the junction unmatched. The CDR3 extends over 15 amino acids. Germline CDR1 LNHDA, CDR2 SQIVND (reference sequence).

The rearrangement uses TRBV25-1 and TRBJ1-2; 10 bases align to TRBD1. Germline V gene sequence: CDR1 MGHDK, CDR2 SYGVNS. V was clipped by 4 bases and J by 2 bases; unmatched bases: 1. The CDR3 has 14 amino acids. CDR3 in amino acids: CASSGQGANYGYTF. CDR3 DNA: TGTGCCAGCAGTGGACAGGGGGCGAACTATGGCTACACCTTC.

The J gene is TRBJ1-4, the V gene TRBV7-9, with TRBD1 as a possible D gene (6 bases). The CDR3 spans 14 residues. Germline V gene lookup returns CDR1 SEHNR and CDR2 FQNEAQ (reference sequence). V shed 4 bases and J shed 8 bases, with 14 bases lying between them. CDR3 region: CASSYQGKDEKLFF. Here the CDR3 DNA reads TGTGCCAGCAGCTACCAGGGGAAGGACGAAAAACTGTTTTTT.